The 29 T cell receptor beta chains below come from one sample, sequenced in a study of shared clonotypes between healthy human individuals. Profiling relied on immunoSEQ multiplex PCR, and the TCRdb table lists in-frame clones only, not all of them. The sample holds about 2.1 million clones, 90% to 95% seen once. Naivety among CD8 cells was defined by CD45RO negativity and positive CCR7 selection, thereby excluding terminally differentiated effector memory CD45RA+ cells. The sequenced sample was naive CD8+ T cells from PBMCs. The receptors were sampled from a man aged 18 to 35 in good health. Some clones in this sample may be carry-over from other donors' samples.

This clone has only one observation. The chain employs TRBV27 and TRBJ2-3, with 12 bases identical to TRBD2. V shed 5 bases, J shed 5 bases, and the junction held 11 bases outside the gene matches. There are 17 residues in the CDR3. CDR1 and CDR2 from the germline V gene are MNHEY and SMNVEV (reference sequence). The CDR3 DNA sequence: TGTGCCAGCAGTCCGCTCCGACTAGCGGGAGAGGTAGATACGCAGTATTTT. Its protein product is CASSPLRLAGEVDTQYF.

The CDR3 sequence: CASDGGALKTQYF. The CDR3 region has the DNA TGTGCCAGCGACGGGGGGGCGTTAAAGACCCAGTACTTC. This chain uses TRBV6-6 with TRBJ2-5; TRBD2 agrees at 8 bases. This CDR3 has 13 amino acids. Germline V gene sequence: CDR1 MNHNY, CDR2 SVGAGI (reference sequence). V trimming: 8 bases; J trimming: 6 bases; junction bases outside the gene matches: 8.

As concerns this clone: Other nucleotide sequences in the sample specify the same CDR3. The V gene is TRBV27, the J gene TRBJ2-7; 8 bases map to TRBD2. The V segment lost 6 bases and the J segment 3 bases; nucleotides outside the gene matches: 4. The CDR3 length is 13 residues. CDR1 is MNHEY and CDR2 is SMNVEV in the germline V gene (reference sequence). CDR3 bases: TGTGCCAGCAGCCCCGGGACTAGCTACGAGCAGTACTTC. Protein product: CASSPGTSYEQYF.

This chain connects TRBV19 to TRBJ2-5, with TRBD2 matching over 16 bases. V lost 3 bases, J lost 5 bases, and 3 bases stayed unmatched. From germline, CDR1 is LNHDA and CDR2 SQIVND (reference sequence). CDR3 length: 16 residues. The CDR3 region has the DNA TGTGCCAGTAGTATGGGACTAGCGGGAGGGGTGGAGACCCAGTACTTC. This codes for CASSMGLAGGVETQYF. Variable domain in full (rest from reference TRBV19 and TRBJ2-5): DGGITQSPKYLFRKEGQNVTLSCEQNLNHDAMYWYRQDPGQGLRLIYYSQIVNDFQKGDIAEGYSVSREKKESFPLTVTSAQKNPTAFYLCASSMGLAGGVETQYFGPGTRLLVL.

In its sample, this clone was seen once. The V and J genes are TRBV29-1 and TRBJ2-1, with 8 bases identical to TRBD2. V gave up 7 bases and J gave up 2 bases; unmatched junction bases: 7. CDR1 and CDR2 (germline): SQVTM, ANQGSEA. The CDR3 is made up of 14 amino acids. The CDR3: CSGTSGSTYNEQFF. DNA for the CDR3: TGCAGCGGTACCAGCGGGAGCACCTACAATGAGCAGTTCTTC.

The table lists this clone with a count of one. V gene TRBV2 combines with J gene TRBJ2-7; the D is unclear. The CDR3 is 12 amino acids. Germline-derived CDR1 and CDR2 are SNHLY and FYNNEI. Trimming removed 7 bases at V and 0 bases at J, with 7 bases between. CDR3 loop: CASTGLSYEQYF. The CDR3 nucleotides read TGTGCCAGCACGGGCCTCTCCTACGAGCAGTACTTC.

For this clone: The identical CDR3 is also encoded by other nucleotide sequences in the sample. This chain connects TRBV27 to TRBJ1-4, with 9 bases identical to TRBD1. V lost 4 bases, J lost 5 bases, and 2 bases stayed unmatched. CDR1 and CDR2 from the germline V gene are MNHEY and SMNVEV (reference sequence). The CDR3 is 14 residues long. CDR3 region: CASSWTGANEKLFF. The CDR3 DNA sequence: TGTGCCAGCAGTTGGACAGGGGCCAATGAAAAACTGTTTTTT.

This clone has more than one count but fewer than ten. The chain couples TRBV30 to TRBJ1-1; unclear D gene. Germline loops: CDR1 GTSNPN, CDR2 SVGIG (reference sequence). Deletions cut 7 bases from V and 5 bases from J, with 14 bases between. CDR3 size: 12 residues. CDR3 nucleotides: TGTGCCTTCCTTTACATGGGAACTGAAGCTTTCTTT. It encodes CAFLYMGTEAFF.

This sequence joins TRBV28 and TRBJ2-3; D call uncertain. CDR3 length: 11 amino acids. Germline-derived CDR1 and CDR2 are MDHEN and SYDVKM. V was trimmed by 3 bases and J by 14 bases, leaving 12 bases between them. The CDR3 loop is CASSLAEVSYF. The CDR3 DNA follows: TGTGCCAGCAGTTTGGCCGAAGTGTCGTATTTT.

A note on this clone: The same CDR3 is also encoded by other DNA sequences in this sample. This chain uses TRBV27 with TRBJ1-1; no clear D. V shed 0 bases and J shed 1 base, with 9 bases lying between them. This CDR3 region has 15 residues. Germline assignment: CDR1 MNHEY and CDR2 SMNVEV (reference sequence). The CDR3 bases are TGTGCCAGCAGTTTATCCGTTCTGGGGAACACTGAAGCTTTCTTT. It specifies CASSLSVLGNTEAFF.

V is TRBV9 and J is TRBJ2-7, with 8 bases aligning to TRBD2. The CDR3 totals 17 residues. From germline, CDR1 is SGDLS and CDR2 YYNGEE. Germline trimming cut 0 bases from V and 2 bases from J; bases unmatched to any gene: 10. For the CDR3, the DNA is TGTGCCAGCAGCGTAGGTGGTTCGGCGGGAGGTGCCTACGAGCAGTACTTC. It specifies CASSVGGSAGGAYEQYF.

This sequence joins TRBV27 and TRBJ2-7; D may be TRBD1 or TRBD2 (6 bases each). V was trimmed by 5 bases and J by 5 bases, leaving 19 bases between them. CDR3 length equals 15 residues. Germline V gene data show CDR1 as MNHEY and CDR2 as SMNVEV (reference sequence). CDR3 amino acids: CASSPLLGGPHEQYF. CDR3 DNA: TGTGCCAGCAGTCCCCTTCTCGGGGGCCCCCACGAGCAGTACTTC.

Note on this clone: The junction departs from the called germline gene at one end, perhaps through a read error. The genes are TRBV29-1 and TRBJ1-1; D might be TRBD1 (6 bases). The CDR3 is 12 residues long. CDR1 is SQVTM and CDR2 is ANQGSEA in the germline V gene. The CDR3 protein is CIGAGATAEAFF. The CDR3 DNA is TGTATCGGGGCAGGGGCGACGGCTGAAGCTTTCTTT.

The chain recombines TRBV14 with TRBJ2-7, with TRBD1 matching 8 bases. V lost 2 bases, J lost 4 bases, and 10 bases stayed unmatched. The CDR3 sequence is 16 residues long. Germline-derived CDR1 and CDR2 are SGHDN and FVKESK. CDR3 nucleotides: TGTGCCAGCAGCCAAATGAGGAGGACAGGGTCGTACGAGCAGTACTTC. This gives the protein CASSQMRRTGSYEQYF.

The V and J genes are TRBV11-1 and TRBJ2-7; D possibly corresponds to TRBD2 (6 bases). The germline V gene encodes CDR1 SGHAT and CDR2 FQDESV (reference sequence). This CDR3 region has 13 residues. V lost 8 bases to trimming and J lost 1 base, with 12 bases between them. This CDR3 reads CASHSRGSYEQYF. CDR3 sequence (DNA): TGTGCCAGCCATTCGCGGGGATCCTACGAGCAGTACTTC. The full variable domain, its missing parts supplied by reference TRBV11-1 and TRBJ2-7, is EAEVAQSPRYKITEKSQAVAFWCDPISGHATLYWYRQILGQGPELLVQFQDESVVDDSQLPKDRFSAERLKGVDSTLKIQPAELGDSAMYLCASHSRGSYEQYFGPGTRLTVT.

This chain joins TRBV11-2 and TRBJ2-1; possible D gene TRBD1, 5 bases. Germline CDR1 SGHAT, CDR2 FQNNGV. There are 18 residues in the CDR3. Trimming removed 1 base from V and 4 bases from J, with 20 bases in between. CDR3 nucleotide sequence: TGTGCCAGCAGCTTAGTGTGGGGCAGGACGACCAGATACAATGAGCAGTTCTTC. Translating gives CASSLVWGRTTRYNEQFF.

The CDR3 DNA follows: TGTGCCAGCAGCGCAGGAGTGAGTCCCGGGAGGGGAGATACGCAGTATTTT. This encodes CASSAGVSPGRGDTQYF. V usage is TRBV9 and J usage is TRBJ2-3; 8 bases fit TRBD2. The V and J ends lost 3 bases and 5 bases, in that order; junction bases with no gene match: 14. Germline loops: CDR1 SGDLS, CDR2 YYNGEE. The CDR3 extends over 17 amino acids.

The genes are TRBV28 and TRBJ1-4, with D perhaps matching TRBD1 (5 bases). Germline-derived CDR1 and CDR2 are MDHEN and SYDVKM. This CDR3 spans 16 amino acids. Trimming shortened V by 4 bases and J by 1 base, and 13 bases separated the two germline ends. This CDR3 reads CASSWVAGLTNEKLFF. The CDR3 DNA reads as TGTGCCAGCAGTTGGGTGGCAGGGCTAACTAATGAAAAACTGTTTTTT.

The table lists this clone with a count of one. V is TRBV7-9 and J is TRBJ2-5; D gene unclear. Deletions cut 3 bases from V and 9 bases from J, with 11 bases between. The CDR3 covers 12 residues. CDR1 is SEHNR, CDR2 FQNEAQ, per germline (reference sequence). The CDR3 here is CASSLANEAQYF. The CDR3 coding sequence is TGTGCCAGCAGCTTGGCCAATGAGGCCCAGTACTTC.

This chain uses TRBV7-2 with TRBJ2-5; D call uncertain. V shed 5 bases and J shed 5 bases, with 15 bases lying between them. This CDR3 spans 14 amino acids. Germline V gene lookup returns CDR1 SGHTA and CDR2 FQGNSA. Here the CDR3 reads CASSPPRVVETQYF. As DNA, the CDR3 is TGTGCCAGCAGCCCCCCCCGGGTCGTGGAGACCCAGTACTTC.

The chain recombines TRBV7-8 with TRBJ2-7; 12 bases are shared with TRBD2. Germline V gene sequence: CDR1 SGHVS, CDR2 FQNEAQ. Trimming removed 4 bases from V and 3 bases from J; junction bases left unmatched: 7. This CDR3 region has 16 residues. CDR3 nucleotide sequence: TGTGCCAGCAGCTCCAGACTAGCGGGAGTGGGCTACGAGCAGTACTTC. This sequence encodes CASSSRLAGVGYEQYF.

This clone was detected once. This chain joins TRBV5-1 and TRBJ2-5; perhaps TRBD2 as D (5 bases). This CDR3 region has 15 residues. Trimming removed 4 bases at V and 5 bases at J, with 18 bases between. From germline, CDR1 is SGHRS and CDR2 YFSETQ. The CDR3 region is CASSLGSSGGETQYF. The CDR3 nucleotides read TGCGCCAGCAGCCTCGGCTCGTCGGGCGGGGAGACCCAGTACTTC.

The chain carries TRBV5-4 and TRBJ2-3; the match to TRBD2 covers 10 bases. With 3 bases clipped from V and 6 bases from J, the junction kept 7 bases outside the gene matches. Germline CDR1 SGHNT, CDR2 YYREEE (reference sequence). The CDR3 totals 15 residues. The CDR3 protein is CASSSGLAASDTQYF. DNA for the CDR3: TGTGCCAGCAGCTCAGGACTAGCGGCTTCGGATACGCAGTATTTT. The full variable domain, rest sourced from reference TRBV5-4 and TRBJ2-3, is ETGVTQSPTHLIKTRGQQVTLRCSSQSGHNTVSWYQQALGQGPQFIFQYYREEENGRGNFPPRFSGLQFPNYSSELNVNALELDDSALYLCASSSGLAASDTQYFGPGTRLTVL.

The chain recombines TRBV7-3 with TRBJ2-7; TRBD1 aligns across 7 bases. After removal of 4 bases from V and 4 bases from J, the junction contained 4 bases not matched to a gene. In germline, CDR1 is SGHTA, CDR2 FQGTGA. The CDR3 contains 13 residues. The CDR3 DNA is TGTGCCAGCAGCTCGGACAGGACATACGAGCAGTACTTC. It encodes CASSSDRTYEQYF.

The V gene is TRBV27, the J gene TRBJ2-1, with a possible D match to TRBD2 (6 bases). Germline V CDR1 and CDR2: MNHEY, SMNVEV (reference sequence). The CDR3 consists of 17 residues. Trimming stripped 2 bases from V and 0 bases from J, with 14 bases between. The CDR3 DNA follows: TGTGCCAGCAGTTTACAATTAGCGGTAAGCTCCTACAATGAGCAGTTCTTC. Its protein is CASSLQLAVSSYNEQFF.

The CDR3 region is CASSLSGGQGEQFF. The DNA for the CDR3 is TGTGCCAGCAGCTTGTCGGGAGGGCAGGGTGAGCAGTTCTTC. The chain links TRBV9 to TRBJ2-1; 8 bases match TRBD2. CDR3 size: 14 residues. CDR1 and CDR2 (germline): SGDLS, YYNGEE. Losses at the gene ends were 4 bases for V and 9 bases for J; bases not matched to a gene: 9.

The chain links TRBV15 to TRBJ2-5; D is perhaps TRBD1 or TRBD2 (5 bases each). CDR1 and CDR2 from the germline V gene are LNHNV and YYDKDF (reference sequence). Trimming pared 0 bases from V and 6 bases from J, leaving 17 bases between. The length of the CDR3 is 16 residues. The CDR3 region is CATSRDKGTLTKTQYF. CDR3 in DNA: TGTGCCACCAGCAGAGATAAAGGGACCTTGACGAAGACCCAGTACTTC.

V is TRBV28 and J is TRBJ2-3; the D is unclear. This CDR3 is built from 16 residues. V dropped 2 bases and J dropped 4 bases, with 16 bases sitting between them. CDR1 MDHEN and CDR2 SYDVKM come from the germline V gene. The CDR3 nucleotides are TGTGCCAGCAGTTTACCCGGGTCGGGTCCGGCAGATACGCAGTATTTT. This translates into CASSLPGSGPADTQYF. The variable domain in full, with the rest retrieved from reference TRBV28 and TRBJ2-3, is DVKVTQSSRYLVKRTGEKVFLECVQDMDHENMFWYRQDPGLGLRLIYFSYDVKMKEKGDIPEGYSVSREKKERFSLILESASTNQTSMYLCASSLPGSGPADTQYFGPGTRLTVL.

This clone was found once. This chain joins TRBV28 and TRBJ1-2; 10 bases match TRBD1. V lost 6 bases and J lost 2; bases outside the gene matches: 12. The CDR3 is 17 amino acids. Looked up from germline, CDR1 is MDHEN and CDR2 is SYDVKM. The CDR3 loop is CASRPTGGATRNYGYTF. The CDR3, as DNA: TGTGCCAGCAGGCCGACAGGGGGCGCCACTCGGAACTATGGCTACACCTTC.